The clone carrying this T cell receptor (beta chain) was found a few times. No antigen is known for it. Trimming removed 5 bases from V and 4 bases from J, with 20 bases in between. Germline values: CDR1 LNHNV, CDR2 YYDKDF (reference sequence). This CDR3 is 16 amino acids long. For sorted subsets, approximately 180 ng DNA per replicate equaled roughly 29,000 T cell genomes. Method: immunoSEQ multiplex PCR; TCRdb's copy keeps in-frame clones and lacks some. Of approximately 1.1 million clones in the sample, 70% to 80% were seen once. A CD45RA-negative memory subset and a CD45RA+ naive subset were separated from the CD4+ cells. The data belong to a study of shared clonotypes between healthy human individuals. The overall study: Three men and a couple of women, aged 18 to 49, were donors. Overall study findings and caveats: Shared clonotypes: about 4.6% naive CD4, under 4% naive CD8, around 2.4% memory CD4, 0.4% memory CD8.

This TCR derives from a man between 18 and 35 years old in good health. Some clones in this sample may be carry-over from other donors' samples. What was sequenced was memory CD4+ T cells from PBMCs. The subset: CD45RA-negative fraction. The rearrangement links TRBV15 to TRBJ1-1; tentatively, D is TRBD1 (6 bases). CDR3 DNA sequence: TGTGCCACCAGCCCTGAGGGGGGCGATTTGTTCACTGAAGCTTTCTTT. Encoded protein: CATSPEGGDLFTEAFF.